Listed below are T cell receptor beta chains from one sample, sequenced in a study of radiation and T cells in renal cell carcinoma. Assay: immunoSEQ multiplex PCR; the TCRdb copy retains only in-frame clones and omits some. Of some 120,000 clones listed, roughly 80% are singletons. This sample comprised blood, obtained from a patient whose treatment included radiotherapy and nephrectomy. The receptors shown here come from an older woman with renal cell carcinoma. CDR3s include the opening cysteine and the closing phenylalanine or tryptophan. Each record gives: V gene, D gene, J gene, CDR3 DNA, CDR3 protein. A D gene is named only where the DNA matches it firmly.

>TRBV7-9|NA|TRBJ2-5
TGTGCCAGCAGCTACGGGACAACTCCCCAAGAGACCCAGTACTTC
CASSYGTTPQETQYF
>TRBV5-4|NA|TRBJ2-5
TGTGCCAGCGGCCGGGAGACCCAGTACTTC
CASGRETQYF
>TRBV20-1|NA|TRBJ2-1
TGCAGTGCTAAGGGGGGGATTGAGCAGTTCTTC
CSAKGGIEQFF
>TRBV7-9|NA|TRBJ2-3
TGTGCCAGCAGCTTAGTTCGGTGGGAGACGCAGTATTTT
CASSLVRWETQYF
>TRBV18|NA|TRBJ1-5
TGTGCCAGCTCACCGCAGCGGCTCGCGGGCAATCAGCCCCAGCATTTT
CASSPQRLAGNQPQHF
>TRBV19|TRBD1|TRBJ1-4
TGTGCCAGTAGTATCCCCCGGGACAGTCAAGAAAAACTGTTTTTT
CASSIPRDSQEKLFF
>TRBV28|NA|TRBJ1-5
TGTGCCAGCAGTTTGGACACTAGCAATCAGCCCCAGCATTTT
CASSLDTSNQPQHF
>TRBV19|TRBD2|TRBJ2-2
TGTGCCAGTAGGCCTACTAGCGGGAGGTCCACCGGGGAGCTGTTTTTT
CASRPTSGRSTGELFF
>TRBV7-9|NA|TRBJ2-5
TGTGCCAGCAGCTTAACAGAATTACAAGAGACCCAGTACTTC
CASSLTELQETQYF
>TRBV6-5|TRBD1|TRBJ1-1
TGTGCCAGCAGTTCCCCAAACAGGGGGCGGAACACTGAAGCTTTCTTT
CASSSPNRGRNTEAFF
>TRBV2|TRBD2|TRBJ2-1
TGTGCCAGCAGTGCGGGGGGGCTATCCTACAATGAGCAGTTCTTC
CASSAGGLSYNEQFF
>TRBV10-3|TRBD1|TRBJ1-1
TGTGCCGCCCGATCGAATCCGGGACAGGGCCTGGGGACTGAAGCTTTCTTT
CAARSNPGQGLGTEAFF